The 30 T cell receptor beta chains below come from one sample, sequenced in a study of vaccination and CD4 T cells after COVID-19. The antigens for these receptors are not known. Treatment here: approximately 11-day PBMC culture with coronavirus spike peptide pools or control peptides (ViraFEST assay). Sequencing of cultured CD4+ T cell DNA used the Oncomine TCR Beta short-read assay. Using its own MiXCR run on the PCR reads, TCRdb lists one record per CDR3 protein. Of over 20,000 distinct CDR3 sequences in the sample, 43% are singletons; the top ten hold roughly 7.8%. The sequenced sample consisted of CD4+ T cells from blood, cultured in vitro. The receptors here all came from a human donor who had recovered from COVID-19.

The chain recombines TRBV28 with TRBJ1-3; D is perhaps TRBD1 (6 bases). CDR1 is MDHEN and CDR2 is SYDVKM in the germline V gene. V lost 6 bases and J 2 bases, leaving 11 bases between the germline ends. The CDR3 extends over 14 amino acids. This CDR3 reads CASSRGSAGNTIYF. CDR3 DNA: TGTGCCAGCAGCAGGGGTTCTGCTGGAAACACCATATATTTT.

This rearrangement joins TRBV2 to TRBJ2-5, with D possibly matching TRBD1 (5 bases). CDR1 is SNHLY, CDR2 FYNNEI, per germline. There are 12 residues in the CDR3. V gave up 6 bases and J gave up 4 bases, with 9 bases separating them. The CDR3 sequence: CASSWGRETQYF. In DNA, the CDR3 is TGTGCCAGCAGCTGGGGCAGAGAGACCCAGTACTTC.

The J gene is TRBJ1-5, the V gene TRBV19; 8 positions match TRBD1. This CDR3 contains 13 residues. Germline CDR1 LNHDA, CDR2 SQIVND (reference sequence). Trimming removed 4 bases from V and 5 bases from J; junction bases left unmatched: 1. The CDR3 here is CASSTDRDQPQHF. The CDR3 DNA is TGTGCCAGTAGTACGGACAGGGATCAGCCCCAGCATTTT.

This clonotype was recorded a few times. The gene calls are TRBV11-2 and TRBJ2-5; no clear D. CDR3 size: 14 residues. Per the germline V gene, CDR1 is SGHAT and CDR2 is FQNNGV. The V end lost 5 bases, the J end lost 3 bases, and 13 bases lay between the germline ends. In DNA, the CDR3 is TGTGCCAGCAGCCTATCCGGCACAAAAGAGACCCAGTACTTC. Amino acid sequence: CASSLSGTKETQYF. Complete variable domain (other parts from reference TRBV11-2 and TRBJ2-5): EAGVAQSPRYKIIEKRQSVAFWCNPISGHATLYWYQQILGQGPKLLIQFQNNGVVDDSQLPKDRFSAERLKGVDSTLKIQPAKLEDSAVYLCASSLSGTKETQYFGPGTRLLVL.

This clonotype has just a few counts. V gene TRBV20-1 combines with J gene TRBJ2-1, with 10 positions matching TRBD2. Germline V gene lookup returns CDR1 DFQATT and CDR2 SNEGSKA (reference sequence). The CDR3 has 12 residues. Trimming took 4 bases from V and 15 from J; bases not matched to a gene: 9. CDR3 in amino acids: CSATHSGGPLFF. CDR3 bases: TGCAGTGCTACCCATAGCGGGGGGCCTTTGTTCTTC.

V is TRBV18 and J is TRBJ2-5; no clear D. Germline V gene sequence: CDR1 KGHSH, CDR2 LQKENI. V lost 0 bases to trimming and J lost 5 bases, with 10 bases between them. The CDR3 has 14 residues. The CDR3 DNA is TGTGCCAGCTCACCACCCGCCAGTGGCGAGACCCAGTACTTC. This codes for CASSPPASGETQYF.

The chain recombines TRBV7-9 with TRBJ2-1; 7 nucleotides align to TRBD2. With 5 bases clipped from V and 4 bases from J, the junction kept 11 bases outside the gene matches. CDR3 length: 16 residues. Germline assignment: CDR1 SEHNR and CDR2 FQNEAQ (reference sequence). Here the CDR3 DNA reads TGTGCCAGCAGCCCCCGAGGAGCGGGAAGTTACAATGAGCAGTTCTTC. Translating it yields CASSPRGAGSYNEQFF.

The chain is built from TRBV27 and TRBJ2-3, with 15 positions matching TRBD2. This CDR3 comprises 18 residues. The junction had 3 bases not matched to a gene; V was cut back by 2 bases and J by 0 bases. Germline V lookup: CDR1 MNHEY, CDR2 SMNVEV (reference sequence). The CDR3 bases are TGTGCCAGCAGTTTAGGACTAGCGGGGGGGATAAGCACAGATACGCAGTATTTT. This translates into CASSLGLAGGISTDTQYF.

This clonotype appeared a few times. The J gene is TRBJ2-1, the V gene TRBV7-9, with D perhaps assigned TRBD1 or TRBD2 (7 bases each). The CDR3 contains 17 residues. V dropped 5 bases and J dropped 5 bases, with 22 bases sitting between them. CDR1 and CDR2 (germline): SEHNR, FQNEAQ (reference sequence). The CDR3 DNA is TGTGCCAGCAGCACAGGGAGGGGGCGCATAATAGACAATGAGCAGTTCTTC. Translated: CASSTGRGRIIDNEQFF.

The chain recombines TRBV20-1 with TRBJ2-3; D is uncertain. Per germline, CDR1 DFQATT and CDR2 SNEGSKA (reference sequence). V was pared by 4 bases and J by 2 bases, with 10 bases between. CDR3 length equals 13 residues. The CDR3 coding sequence is TGCAGTGCTAAGGACGAAACCACAGATACGCAGTATTTT. It yields the protein CSAKDETTDTQYF.

V is TRBV6-1 and J is TRBJ1-2; 8 bases line up with TRBD1. Germline V gives CDR1 MNHNS, CDR2 SASEGT. The CDR3 is made up of 12 amino acids. V lost 4 bases, J lost 6 bases, and 1 base stayed unmatched. DNA of the CDR3: TGTGCCAGCAGTGGACAGGGGAATGGCTACACCTTC. It yields the protein CASSGQGNGYTF.

The V gene is TRBV10-1, the J gene TRBJ1-2; D unresolved. The CDR3 contains 14 residues. CDR1 WNHNN and CDR2 SYGVQD come from the germline V gene (reference sequence). Trimming shortened V by 0 bases and J by 8 bases, and 13 bases separated the two germline ends. CDR3 in DNA: TGCGCCAGCAGTGAGTCTGCCAGGCCCCGCGGCTACACCTTC. Amino acid sequence: CASSESARPRGYTF.

The chain has TRBV28 and TRBJ2-2; D may be TRBD1 or TRBD2 (5 bases each). The V end was cut by 3 bases, the J end by 0 bases, with 14 bases between. CDR1 is MDHEN, CDR2 SYDVKM, per germline. The CDR3 totals 17 residues. The CDR3 reads CASSLRGAAPNTGELFF. Written as DNA, the CDR3 is TGTGCCAGCAGTTTGCGAGGGGCCGCTCCGAACACCGGGGAGCTGTTTTTT.

This clonotype was observed a handful of times. The chain has TRBV7-9 and TRBJ2-3, with D possibly TRBD1 on 5 matching bases. CDR1 and CDR2 from the germline V gene are SEHNR and FQNEAQ (reference sequence). This CDR3 contains 13 residues. V lost 5 bases and J 4 bases, leaving 10 bases between the germline ends. The CDR3 DNA sequence: TGTGCCAGCAGCACCCCGACAGCAGATACGCAGTATTTT. Protein: CASSTPTADTQYF.

The CDR3 DNA follows: TGTGCCAGCAGTTACGCGGGGCACACAGATACGCAGTATTTT. Encoded protein: CASSYAGHTDTQYF. The J gene is TRBJ2-3, the V gene TRBV6-5; the D gene is possibly TRBD2 (6 bases). Germline CDR1 is MNHEY and CDR2 is SVGAGI. V gave up 2 bases and J gave up 2 bases, with 8 bases separating them. The CDR3 is 14 amino acids.

This clonotype has more than one count but fewer than ten. This chain uses TRBV2 with TRBJ2-1; possible D gene TRBD2, 6 bases. CDR1 SNHLY and CDR2 FYNNEI come from the germline V gene. CDR3 length: 15 amino acids. Trimming stripped 5 bases from V and 0 bases from J, with 11 bases between. CDR3 protein: CASSLAGPSYNEQFF. The CDR3 DNA sequence: TGTGCCAGCAGTCTGGCGGGGCCCTCCTACAATGAGCAGTTCTTC.

This clonotype has a handful of counts. The chain links TRBV20-1 to TRBJ1-2; 8 bases match TRBD1. Per germline, CDR1 DFQATT and CDR2 SNEGSKA (reference sequence). The CDR3 spans 13 residues. The CDR3 region is CSPDREGNYGYTF. The CDR3 DNA reads TGCAGCCCGGACAGGGAGGGAAACTATGGCTACACCTTC.

The chain is built from TRBV29-1 and TRBJ1-2, with TRBD1 identical over 12 bases. Germline V CDR1 and CDR2: SQVTM, ANQGSEA. The V gene end was trimmed by 6 bases and the J gene end by 5 bases; junction bases not matched to a gene: 7. The CDR3 sequence is 14 residues long. The CDR3 DNA follows: TGCAGCGTGGCCGGGACAGGGGGCGCGTATGGCTACACCTTC. This encodes CSVAGTGGAYGYTF.

J is TRBJ2-3 and V is TRBV5-1; 8 nucleotides agree with TRBD2. CDR1 is SGHRS and CDR2 is YFSETQ in the germline V gene. V trimming: 0 bases; J trimming: 4 bases; junction bases outside the gene matches: 4. The CDR3 length is 15 residues. Here the CDR3 DNA reads TGCGCCAGCAGCTTGGGCGGGGGGCCTGCAGATACGCAGTATTTT. This encodes CASSLGGGPADTQYF. Based on the CDR3 plus reference TRBV5-1 and TRBJ2-3, the full variable domain is KAGVTQTPRYLIKTRGQQVTLSCSPISGHRSVSWYQQTPGQGLQFLFEYFSETQRNKGNFPGRFSGRQFSNSRSEMNVSTLELGDSALYLCASSLGGGPADTQYFGPGTRLTVL.

The chain combines TRBV19 with TRBJ1-2; a weak D match, TRBD1 (5 bases). Germline V lookup: CDR1 LNHDA, CDR2 SQIVND (reference sequence). This CDR3 is 15 amino acids long. Trimming removed 5 bases at V and 1 base at J, with 14 bases between. This CDR3 reads CASSADINFNYGYTF. The DNA for the CDR3 is TGTGCCAGTAGTGCGGACATAAACTTTAACTATGGCTACACCTTC.

The J gene is TRBJ2-5, the V gene TRBV20-1; TRBD2 matches at 10 bases. The CDR3 consists of 12 residues. Germline CDR1 and CDR2: DFQATT and SNEGSKA (reference sequence). V lost 4 bases and J lost 9; bases outside the gene matches: 5. Written as DNA, the CDR3 is TGCAGTGCTACTAGCGGGGGTTCGTCCCAGTACTTC. This translates into CSATSGGSSQYF.

The chain has TRBV29-1 and TRBJ2-7, with unresolved D. The CDR3 spans 12 residues. Germline V gene sequence: CDR1 SQVTM, CDR2 ANQGSEA. V lost 6 bases to trimming and J lost 1 base, with 10 bases between them. Written as DNA, the CDR3 is TGCAGCGTCGGACGGGTATCCTACGAGCAGTACTTC. Protein product: CSVGRVSYEQYF.

This clonotype appeared once. J is TRBJ2-3 and V is TRBV12-3 or TRBV12-4, with D tentatively TRBD1 (6 bases). The CDR3 sequence is 15 residues long. Trimming took off 3 bases at V and 2 bases at J, with 12 bases between the two ends. CDR3 nucleotide sequence: TGTGCCAGCAGTTTCGGGCAGGGGACCACAGATACGCAGTATTTT. Its translation: CASSFGQGTTDTQYF.

This sequence joins TRBV11-2 and TRBJ1-2, with 7 bases fitting TRBD1. This CDR3 comprises 14 residues. Germline CDR1 is SGHAT and CDR2 is FQNNGV. Germline trimming cut 6 bases from V and 6 bases from J; bases unmatched to any gene: 10. The CDR3 DNA reads as TGTGCCAGCAGACCCCCGACAGGGCGGGATGGCTACACCTTC. Translation gives CASRPPTGRDGYTF.

This chain links TRBV4-1 with TRBJ2-3; 7 nucleotides match TRBD1. The junction had 11 bases not matched to a gene; V was cut back by 0 bases and J by 5 bases. CDR3 length: 17 residues. Germline assignment: CDR1 MGHRA and CDR2 YSYEKL. In DNA, the CDR3 is TGCGCCAGCAGCCAAGAGAGGGGGCTAGCTCGTGGAGATACGCAGTATTTT. It encodes CASSQERGLARGDTQYF.

The chain employs TRBV7-8 and TRBJ2-6, with 9 bases lining up with TRBD1. This CDR3 region has 19 residues. After removal of 3 bases from V and 2 bases from J, the junction contained 11 bases not matched to a gene. Looked up from germline, CDR1 is SGHVS and CDR2 is FQNEAQ. This CDR3 reads CASSFPLGTGLTGANVLTF. CDR3 DNA: TGTGCCAGCAGCTTCCCCCTGGGGACAGGGTTGACTGGGGCCAACGTCCTGACTTTC.

The chain is built from TRBV19 and TRBJ1-2, with TRBD1 identical over 10 bases. The CDR3 has 14 amino acids. With V trimmed by 6 bases and J by 4 bases, 5 bases remained unmatched. Germline loops: CDR1 LNHDA, CDR2 SQIVND (reference sequence). In DNA, the CDR3 is TGTGCCAGTAGACCCCGGACAGGGGGCTATGGCTACACCTTC. It translates to CASRPRTGGYGYTF.

Notes on this clonotype: One end of the junction varies from germline; a read error may be responsible. The V and J genes are TRBV6-5 and TRBJ2-7, with D tentatively TRBD2 (6 bases). CDR3 length equals 13 residues. CDR1 MNHEY and CDR2 SVGAGI come from the germline V gene. The CDR3 nucleotides are TGTGCCAGCGGTTACTCGCGGGGTTGCGAGCAGTACTTC. Translating it yields CASGYSRGCEQYF.

This clonotype was seen a handful of times. This chain connects TRBV6-1 to TRBJ1-2; D remains ambiguous. CDR3 length equals 11 residues. Germline V gives CDR1 MNHNS, CDR2 SASEGT. The CDR3 loop reads CAVSANYGYTF. DNA for the CDR3: TGTGCAGTTTCTGCTAACTATGGCTACACCTTC.

In its sample, this clonotype was seen a few times. The CDR3 reads CASSPSSGANVLTF. CDR3 in DNA: TGTGCCAGCAGTCCTAGCTCTGGGGCCAACGTCCTGACTTTC. This chain uses TRBV28 with TRBJ2-6; D call uncertain. CDR3 length equals 14 residues. The germline gives CDR1 MDHEN, CDR2 SYDVKM. Between the trimmed V and J ends, which lost 5 bases and 0 bases, there was a span of 5 bases.